Listed below are T cell receptor beta chains from one sample, sequenced in a study of human CD8 memory T cell subsets. TCRdb reanalyzed the 5' RACE reads, giving one entry per CDR3 protein sequence and no DNA. The sample includes several thousand distinct CDR3 sequences. The sample consisted of CD8+ T cells from PBMCs. Source of these receptors: a human donor in good health. Both conserved end residues are part of each CDR3. Only some rows state a clone size, as once, few, many or a class for expanded clones.

12	.	TRBV9	TRBJ2-2	CASSPGFGELFF
15	.	TRBV7-8	TRBJ2-1	CASSPTSYSYNEQFF
18	.	TRBV27	TRBJ2-1	CASSSGTSEGGTYNEQFF
12	.	TRBV12-3/TRBV12-4	TRBJ2-2	CASSAGGLELFF
15	medium-sized	TRBV28	TRBJ1-1	CASSLPGQLYTEAFF
16	.	TRBV29-1	TRBJ2-7	CSVLLGLAGEMYEQYF
16	.	TRBV29-1	TRBJ2-3	CSVVGLAGGPGDTQYF
13	.	TRBV11-2	TRBJ2-7	CASSLDVDYEQYF
15	.	TRBV28	TRBJ1-1	CATNSRPFMATEAFF
16	.	TRBV29-1	TRBJ2-5	CSDLGLAGGVQETQYF
15	.	TRBV6-2/TRBV6-3	TRBJ1-6	CASSLTGGSGSPLHF
13	.	TRBV28	TRBJ2-3	CASSLSITDTQYF
17	.	TRBV15	TRBJ2-3	CATSRDSGGSIGDTQYF
14	.	TRBV6-5	TRBJ2-7	CASSGTSGGYEQYF
15	.	TRBV9	TRBJ2-3	CASSVAGGPTDTQYF
16	.	TRBV2	TRBJ2-7	CASRVKRDFPSFEQYF
13	.	TRBV4-1	TRBJ2-7	CASSQADSYEQYF
16	.	TRBV7-9	TRBJ2-2	CASSLTGGRNTGELFF
15	.	TRBV5-1	TRBJ2-1	CASSLDSRPYNEQFF
15	.	TRBV5-5	TRBJ2-1	CASSPIEVFYNEQFF
11	.	TRBV12-3/TRBV12-4	TRBJ2-1	CASILGGYQFF
13	.	TRBV20-1	TRBJ2-7	CSARPVSLYEQYF
11	.	TRBV5-1	TRBJ2-1	CASSHFGEQFF
15	.	TRBV5-4	TRBJ2-7	CASSLDGGLRYEQYF
11	.	TRBV28	TRBJ1-1	CASSPGAEAFF
15	.	TRBV4-2	TRBJ2-5	CASSQGRIEDETQYF
13	.	TRBV6-5	TRBJ1-2	CASSSTGDYGYTF
14	.	TRBV20-1	TRBJ2-1	CSARLWSSYNEQFF
15	.	TRBV7-6	TRBJ2-3	CASSLAPRGADTQYF
15	.	TRBV7-8	TRBJ2-5	CASSLRTGGEETQYF
16	large	TRBV20-1	TRBJ1-6	CSARDLQQGYTSPLHF
15	medium-sized	TRBV12-3/TRBV12-4	TRBJ2-5	CASSPNWGTQETQYF
16	.	TRBV27	TRBJ2-7	CASSGLSGREFYEQYF
15	.	TRBV9	TRBJ2-7	CASSGRAGPTYEQYF
13	.	TRBV10-2	TRBJ1-4	CASRDRDSEKLFF
16	medium-sized	TRBV20-1	TRBJ2-2	CSAIVAPHPPGGELFF
13	.	TRBV7-8	TRBJ1-5	CASSSNHNQPQHF
18	.	TRBV13	TRBJ2-2	CASSLNPYYGRTTGELFF